The 23 T cell receptor beta chains listed next were all sequenced from one sample in a study of blood T cells in healthy people across ages. It was with a sample-barcoded 5' primer and a J-beta primer mix that a second PCR of about 6 to 12 cycles was run. TCRdb reprocessed the 5' RACE reads via MiXCR and lists one record per CDR3 protein. In the table there are roughly 1.4 million distinct CDR3 sequences, approximately 59% of which are singletons. Source material: blood. The source is a man between 18 and 29 years old in good health.

This clonotype has a handful of counts. V gene TRBV28 combines with J gene TRBJ1-2; D is unresolved. Trimming removed 7 bases from V and 6 bases from J, with 12 bases in between. The CDR3 sequence is 12 residues long. Germline lookup yields CDR1 MDHEN and CDR2 SYDVKM. CDR3 in amino acids: CASTEAGHGYTF. The DNA of the CDR3 is TGTGCCAGCACGGAAGCGGGCCATGGCTACACCTTC.

This clonotype was recorded at least ten times. This sequence joins TRBV29-1 and TRBJ1-4, with D unclear. V lost 4 bases, J lost 4 bases, and 22 bases lay in between. The CDR3 length is 17 residues. CDR1 is SQVTM, CDR2 ANQGSEA, per germline. This CDR3 is CSVATYPGRQDNEKLFF. The CDR3 DNA reads TGCAGCGTTGCAACTTATCCAGGTCGGCAAGATAATGAAAAACTGTTTTTT. Full variable domain (outside the CDR3, taken from reference TRBV29-1 and TRBJ1-4): SAVISQKPSRDICQRGTSLTIQCQVDSQVTMMFWYRQQPGQSLTLIATANQGSEATYESGFVIDKFPISRPNLTFSTLTVSNMSPEDSSIYLCSVATYPGRQDNEKLFFGSGTQLSVL.

This clonotype was seen a few times. This sequence joins TRBV12-3 or TRBV12-4 and TRBJ2-5, with D possibly TRBD2 on 6 matching bases. This CDR3 is 14 amino acids long. V lost 7 bases to trimming and J lost 0 bases, with 12 bases between them. CDR3: CASNPGLNQETQYF. The DNA for the CDR3 is TGTGCCAGCAACCCGGGACTTAACCAAGAGACCCAGTACTTC.

V and J are TRBV3-1 and TRBJ2-1; TRBD2 matches 8 bases. CDR1 is LGHDT, CDR2 YNNKEL, per germline (reference sequence). V lost 4 bases to trimming and J lost 2 bases; unmatched junction nucleotides: 7. There are 16 residues in the CDR3. CDR3 nucleotide sequence: TGTGCCAGCAGCCCTTATCCAGCGGGGGCCTACAATGAGCAGTTCTTC. Its protein product is CASSPYPAGAYNEQFF.

This clonotype was observed a few times. This chain links TRBV5-1 with TRBJ2-7; TRBD2 aligns across 11 bases. CDR3 size: 16 residues. Per germline, CDR1 SGHRS and CDR2 YFSETQ. Losses at the gene ends were 3 bases for V and 7 bases for J; bases not matched to a gene: 12. The CDR3 spells CASSYTLAGGYNEQYF. The CDR3 nucleotides are TGCGCCAGCAGCTATACCCTAGCGGGAGGTTACAATGAGCAGTACTTC.

V usage is TRBV3-1 and J usage is TRBJ2-1; D tentatively fits TRBD1 or TRBD2 (5 bases each). Germline CDR1 is LGHDT and CDR2 is YNNKEL (reference sequence). Between the trimmed V and J ends, which lost 4 bases and 9 bases, there was a span of 19 bases. The CDR3 consists of 15 residues. CDR3 amino acids: CASSPVLGERGEQFF. CDR3 DNA sequence: TGTGCCAGCAGCCCTGTTCTGGGGGAGAGGGGTGAGCAGTTCTTC.

The V and J genes are TRBV20-1 and TRBJ1-2; possible D gene TRBD1, 6 bases. The CDR3 is 14 amino acids. Germline assignment: CDR1 DFQATT and CDR2 SNEGSKA (reference sequence). V lost 3 bases and J lost 6, with 17 bases in between. CDR3 region: CSARENRVWDGYTF. As DNA, the CDR3 is TGCAGTGCTAGGGAGAACAGGGTATGGGATGGCTACACCTTC.

The CDR3: CASSQGTGITYEQYF. Here the CDR3 DNA reads TGCGCCAGCAGCCAAGGGACAGGAATAACCTACGAGCAGTACTTC. The chain carries TRBV4-3 and TRBJ2-7; 7 bases match TRBD1. With 1 base clipped from V and 2 bases from J, the junction kept 5 bases outside the gene matches. CDR3 length: 15 residues. Germline V gene sequence: CDR1 LGHNA, CDR2 YSLEER.

The chain joins TRBV20-1 to TRBJ2-5; a weak D match, TRBD1 (5 bases). The V end lost 3 bases, the J end lost 0 bases, and 11 bases lay between the germline ends. From germline, CDR1 is DFQATT and CDR2 SNEGSKA (reference sequence). CDR3 length equals 14 residues. CDR3 amino acids: CSASSQDNQETQYF. CDR3 bases: TGCAGTGCTAGCTCGCAGGACAACCAAGAGACCCAGTACTTC.

The V call is TRBV6-6, the J call TRBJ2-5, with 9 bases aligning to TRBD2. The CDR3 runs to 17 residues. V was pared by 0 bases and J by 11 bases, with 16 bases of the junction left unmatched. The V gene's germline CDR1 is MNHNY and CDR2 SVGAGI (reference sequence). DNA of the CDR3: TGTGCCAGCAGTTACTCGATCGGTAGTAGCGGGGGAGTTGAGCAGTACTTC. Translating it yields CASSYSIGSSGGVEQYF.

The table lists this clonotype with a count of one. The chain carries TRBV5-1 and TRBJ2-7, with 7 bases lining up with TRBD1. From germline, CDR1 is SGHRS and CDR2 YFSETQ. There are 15 residues in the CDR3. Trimming took 0 bases from V and 3 from J; bases not matched to a gene: 6. CDR3 DNA sequence: TGCGCCAGCAGCTTGGCCCGGGACAGTGTCTACGAGCAGTACTTC. It specifies CASSLARDSVYEQYF.

The table lists this clonotype with a few counts. The chain carries TRBV28 and TRBJ2-3; unclear D gene. CDR1 MDHEN and CDR2 SYDVKM come from the germline V gene. V was pared by 5 bases and J by 6 bases, with 6 bases between. CDR3 length: 11 residues. CDR3 in DNA: TGTGCCAGCAGTACATGGGATACGCAGTATTTT. It is translated as CASSTWDTQYF.

The chain links TRBV3-1 to TRBJ2-1; 9 bases are a match to TRBD1. Germline assignment: CDR1 LGHDT and CDR2 YNNKEL (reference sequence). This CDR3 contains 16 residues. The V segment lost 5 bases and the J segment 8 bases; nucleotides outside the gene matches: 13. CDR3 loop: CASSKGRDRVWDEQFF. CDR3 coding DNA: TGTGCCAGCAGCAAAGGCCGGGACAGGGTTTGGGATGAGCAGTTCTTC.

The chain is built from TRBV5-4 and TRBJ2-3, with D unresolved. Germline loops: CDR1 SGHNT, CDR2 YYREEE (reference sequence). Trimming took 0 bases from V and 1 from J, leaving 9 bases between them. This CDR3 has 15 residues. CDR3 residues: CASSLGLKGTDTQYF. CDR3 coding DNA: TGTGCCAGCAGCTTGGGGCTCAAGGGCACAGATACGCAGTATTTT.

The V gene is TRBV28, the J gene TRBJ2-2, with D hard to call. This CDR3 has 11 residues. V lost 10 bases to trimming and J lost 6 bases, with 9 bases between them. Germline V gene data show CDR1 as MDHEN and CDR2 as SYDVKM. The CDR3 DNA reads as TGTGCCACCCTTGGGGCCGGGGAGCTGTTTTTT. The encoded protein is CATLGAGELFF.

This clonotype was recorded many times. This chain links TRBV29-1 with TRBJ1-3; D remains ambiguous. Between the trimmed V and J ends, which lost 4 bases and 4 bases, there was a span of 8 bases. CDR3 length equals 12 residues. The V gene's germline CDR1 is SQVTM and CDR2 ANQGSEA. DNA for the CDR3: TGCAGCGTTGGGAGGGTCGGAAACACCATATATTTT. This codes for CSVGRVGNTIYF.

This clonotype has only one observation. In DNA form, the CDR3 reads TGTGCCATCAGCGTGGACAGCACTAATGAAAAACTGTTTTTT. It codes for CAISVDSTNEKLFF. This sequence joins TRBV10-3 and TRBJ1-4, with a possible D match to TRBD1 (6 bases). Trimming took 6 bases from V and 2 from J, leaving 10 bases between them. The CDR3 loop spans 14 amino acids. Germline V gene data show CDR1 as ENHRY and CDR2 as SYGVKD.

V usage is TRBV29-1 and J usage is TRBJ2-3, with 12 bases that match TRBD1. CDR1 and CDR2 (germline): SQVTM, ANQGSEA. V was pared by 6 bases and J by 1 base, with 8 bases of the junction left unmatched. CDR3 length equals 16 residues. The CDR3 DNA reads as TGCAGCGTAGCCGGGACAGGGGGCATTGGCACAGATACGCAGTATTTT. This translates into CSVAGTGGIGTDTQYF.

This clonotype has just a few counts. The rearrangement joins TRBV7-2 to TRBJ2-3, with D unresolved. The CDR3 contains 14 residues. The V gene's germline CDR1 is SGHTA and CDR2 FQGNSA. V was trimmed by 7 bases and J by 10 bases, leaving 21 bases between them. The CDR3 loop is CASTLGLMSSSQYF. The CDR3 DNA reads TGTGCCAGCACTCTCGGCCTGATGTCCAGTTCGCAGTATTTT.

The chain is built from TRBV20-1 and TRBJ2-1; the D is unclear. Trimming pared 8 bases from V and 7 bases from J, leaving 9 bases between. CDR3 length: 10 amino acids. Germline CDR1 is DFQATT and CDR2 is SNEGSKA (reference sequence). CDR3 nucleotide sequence: TGCAGTTTTTGGGTGAATGAGCAGTTCTTC. Its protein product is CSFWVNEQFF.

The chain is built from TRBV29-1 and TRBJ2-2; D remains ambiguous. The CDR3 consists of 13 residues. V lost 4 bases and J lost 2, with 8 bases in between. Germline CDR1 and CDR2: SQVTM and ANQGSEA. This CDR3 is CSVGLVNTGELFF. CDR3 DNA: TGCAGCGTTGGACTCGTAAACACCGGGGAGCTGTTTTTT.

V is TRBV12-3 or TRBV12-4 and J is TRBJ2-3, with D possibly matching TRBD2 (6 bases). Trimming removed 5 bases from V and 6 bases from J, with 12 bases in between. The CDR3 has 13 amino acids. The CDR3, as DNA: TGTGCCAGCAGTACAACTGGGGGGGATACGCAGTATTTT. This encodes CASSTTGGDTQYF.

This clonotype has just one count. This chain uses TRBV4-3 with TRBJ2-1; perhaps TRBD2 as D (6 bases). CDR1 is LGHNA and CDR2 is YSLEER in the germline V gene. The V end lost 1 base, the J end lost 8 bases, and 12 bases lay between the germline ends. This CDR3 comprises 14 residues. In DNA form, the CDR3 reads TGCGCCAGCAGCCAAGGGTTGAGGAGGGATGAGCAGTTCTTC. Translated, it gives CASSQGLRRDEQFF.